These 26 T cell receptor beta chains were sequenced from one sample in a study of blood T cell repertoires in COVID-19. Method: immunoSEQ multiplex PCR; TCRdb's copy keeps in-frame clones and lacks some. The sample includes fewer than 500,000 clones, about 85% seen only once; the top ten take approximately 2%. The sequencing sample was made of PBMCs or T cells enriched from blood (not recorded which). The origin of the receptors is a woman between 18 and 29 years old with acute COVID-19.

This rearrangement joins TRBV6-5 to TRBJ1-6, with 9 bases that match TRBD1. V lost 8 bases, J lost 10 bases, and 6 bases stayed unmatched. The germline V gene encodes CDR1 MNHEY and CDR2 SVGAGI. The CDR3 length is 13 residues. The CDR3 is CASSDRGESPLHF. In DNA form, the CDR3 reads TGTGCCAGCTCGGACAGGGGCGAGTCACCCCTCCACTTT.

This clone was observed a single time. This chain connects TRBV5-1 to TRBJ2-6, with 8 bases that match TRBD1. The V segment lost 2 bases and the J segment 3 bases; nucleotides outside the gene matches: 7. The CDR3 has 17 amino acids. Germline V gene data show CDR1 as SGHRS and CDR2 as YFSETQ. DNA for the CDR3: TGCGCCAGCAGCTTAACTCCACAGGGGGTTGGGGCCAACGTCCTGACTTTC. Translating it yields CASSLTPQGVGANVLTF. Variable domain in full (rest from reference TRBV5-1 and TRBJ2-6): KAGVTQTPRYLIKTRGQQVTLSCSPISGHRSVSWYQQTPGQGLQFLFEYFSETQRNKGNFPGRFSGRQFSNSRSEMNVSTLELGDSALYLCASSLTPQGVGANVLTFGAGSRLTVL.

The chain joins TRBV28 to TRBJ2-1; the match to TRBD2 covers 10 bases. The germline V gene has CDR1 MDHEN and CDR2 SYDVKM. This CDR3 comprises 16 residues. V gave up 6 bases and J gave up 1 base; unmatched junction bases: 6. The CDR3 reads CASRKTSGKSYNEQFF. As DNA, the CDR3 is TGTGCCAGCAGGAAAACTAGCGGGAAATCCTACAATGAGCAGTTCTTC.

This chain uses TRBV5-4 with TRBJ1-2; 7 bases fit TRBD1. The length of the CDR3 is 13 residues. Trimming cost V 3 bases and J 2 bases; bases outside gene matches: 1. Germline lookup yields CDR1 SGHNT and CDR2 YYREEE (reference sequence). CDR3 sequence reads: CASSSGQNYGYTF. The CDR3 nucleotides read TGTGCCAGCAGCTCGGGACAGAACTATGGCTACACCTTC.

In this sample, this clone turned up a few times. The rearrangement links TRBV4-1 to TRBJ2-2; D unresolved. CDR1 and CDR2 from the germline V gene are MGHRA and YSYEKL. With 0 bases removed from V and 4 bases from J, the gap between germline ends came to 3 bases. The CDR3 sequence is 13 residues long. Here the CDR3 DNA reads TGCGCCAGCAGCCAAGAGGCCACCGGGGAGCTGTTTTTT. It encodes CASSQEATGELFF.

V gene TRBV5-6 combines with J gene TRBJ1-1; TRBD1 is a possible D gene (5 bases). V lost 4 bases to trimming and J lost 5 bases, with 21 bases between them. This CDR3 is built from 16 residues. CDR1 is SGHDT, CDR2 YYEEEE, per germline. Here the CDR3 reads CASSARRWGDVTEAFF. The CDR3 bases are TGTGCCAGCAGCGCGAGAAGGTGGGGGGATGTTACTGAAGCTTTCTTT.

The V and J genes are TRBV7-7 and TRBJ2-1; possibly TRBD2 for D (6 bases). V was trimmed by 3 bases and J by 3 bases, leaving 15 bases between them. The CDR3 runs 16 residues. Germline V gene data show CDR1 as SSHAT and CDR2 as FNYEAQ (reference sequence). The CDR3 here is CASSLGGPSNYNEQFF. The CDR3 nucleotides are TGTGCCAGCAGCTTGGGAGGCCCATCGAACTACAATGAGCAGTTCTTC.

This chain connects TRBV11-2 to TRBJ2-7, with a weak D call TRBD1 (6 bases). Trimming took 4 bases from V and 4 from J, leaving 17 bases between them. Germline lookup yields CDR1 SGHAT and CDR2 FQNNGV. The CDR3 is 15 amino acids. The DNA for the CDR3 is TGTGCCAGCAGCTCCACCCCACTCGGGACATACGAGCAGTACTTC. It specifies CASSSTPLGTYEQYF. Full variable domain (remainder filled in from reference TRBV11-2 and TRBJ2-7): EAGVAQSPRYKIIEKRQSVAFWCNPISGHATLYWYQQILGQGPKLLIQFQNNGVVDDSQLPKDRFSAERLKGVDSTLKIQPAKLEDSAVYLCASSSTPLGTYEQYFGPGTRLTVT.

CDR3 coding DNA: TGTGCCACCAGTGAGCTCGCAGCGGGAGCGAGCACCGGGGAGCTGTTTTTT. Its translation: CATSELAAGASTGELFF. This chain links TRBV24-1 with TRBJ2-2; the match to TRBD2 covers 8 bases. The ends lost 4 bases at V and 4 bases at J; junction bases unmatched: 10. The CDR3 is 17 amino acids. Germline CDR1 is KGHDR and CDR2 is SFDVKD.

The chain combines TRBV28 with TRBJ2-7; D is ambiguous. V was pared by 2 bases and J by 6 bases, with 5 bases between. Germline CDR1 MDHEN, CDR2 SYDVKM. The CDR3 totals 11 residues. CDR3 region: CASSLAREQYF. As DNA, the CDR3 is TGTGCCAGCAGTTTAGCGCGCGAGCAGTACTTC.

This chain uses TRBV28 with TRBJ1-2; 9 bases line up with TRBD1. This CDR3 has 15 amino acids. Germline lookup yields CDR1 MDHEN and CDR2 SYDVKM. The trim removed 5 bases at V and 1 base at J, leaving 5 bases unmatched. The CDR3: CASSIPGQGNYGYTF. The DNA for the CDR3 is TGTGCCAGCAGTATACCGGGACAGGGTAACTATGGCTACACCTTC.

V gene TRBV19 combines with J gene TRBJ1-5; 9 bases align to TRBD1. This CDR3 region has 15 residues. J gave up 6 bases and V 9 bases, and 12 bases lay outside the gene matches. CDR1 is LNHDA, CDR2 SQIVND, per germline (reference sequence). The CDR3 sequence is CASTDRGAGGQPQHF. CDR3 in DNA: TGTGCCAGCACGGACAGGGGCGCAGGGGGTCAGCCCCAGCATTTT.

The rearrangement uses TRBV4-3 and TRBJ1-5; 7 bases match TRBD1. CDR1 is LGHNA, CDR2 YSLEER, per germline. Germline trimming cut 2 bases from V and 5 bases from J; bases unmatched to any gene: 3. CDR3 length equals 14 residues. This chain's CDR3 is CASSQFTGDQPQHF. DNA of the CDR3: TGCGCCAGCAGCCAATTTACAGGGGATCAGCCCCAGCATTTT.

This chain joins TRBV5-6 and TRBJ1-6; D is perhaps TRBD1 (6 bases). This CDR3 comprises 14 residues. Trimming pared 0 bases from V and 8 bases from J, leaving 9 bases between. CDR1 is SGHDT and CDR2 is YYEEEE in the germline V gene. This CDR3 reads CASSLGGGDSPLHF. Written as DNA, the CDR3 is TGTGCCAGCAGCTTGGGCGGGGGCGATTCACCCCTCCACTTT. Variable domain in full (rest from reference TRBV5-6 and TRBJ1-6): DAGVTQSPTHLIKTRGQQVTLRCSPKSGHDTVSWYQQALGQGPQFIFQYYEEEERQRGNFPDRFSGHQFPNYSSELNVNALLLGDSALYLCASSLGGGDSPLHFGNGTRLTVT.

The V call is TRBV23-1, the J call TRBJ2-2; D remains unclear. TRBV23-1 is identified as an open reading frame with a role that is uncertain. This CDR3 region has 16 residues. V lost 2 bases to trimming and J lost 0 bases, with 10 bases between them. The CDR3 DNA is TGCGCCAGCAGTCAACGATGGAGACCGAACACCGGGGAGCTGTTTTTT. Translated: CASSQRWRPNTGELFF.

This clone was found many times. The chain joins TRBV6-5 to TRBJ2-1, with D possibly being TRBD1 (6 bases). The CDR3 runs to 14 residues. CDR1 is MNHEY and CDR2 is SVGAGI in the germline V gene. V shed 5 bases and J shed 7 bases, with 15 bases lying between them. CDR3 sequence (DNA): TGTGCCAGCAGTCCCCCAGGGGAGTCTAATGAGCAGTTCTTC. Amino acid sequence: CASSPPGESNEQFF.

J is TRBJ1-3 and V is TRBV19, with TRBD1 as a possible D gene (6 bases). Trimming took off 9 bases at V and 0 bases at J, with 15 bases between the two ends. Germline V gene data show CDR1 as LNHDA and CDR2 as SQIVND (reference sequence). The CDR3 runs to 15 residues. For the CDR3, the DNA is TGTGCCAGCAGCCGGGACACCATCTCTGGAAACACCATATATTTT. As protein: CASSRDTISGNTIYF.

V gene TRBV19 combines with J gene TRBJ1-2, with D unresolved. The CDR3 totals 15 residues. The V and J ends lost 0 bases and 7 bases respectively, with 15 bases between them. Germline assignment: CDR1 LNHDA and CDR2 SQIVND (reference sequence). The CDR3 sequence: CASSIDTSASGGYTF. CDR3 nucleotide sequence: TGTGCCAGTAGTATAGATACCTCGGCCTCGGGTGGCTACACCTTC.

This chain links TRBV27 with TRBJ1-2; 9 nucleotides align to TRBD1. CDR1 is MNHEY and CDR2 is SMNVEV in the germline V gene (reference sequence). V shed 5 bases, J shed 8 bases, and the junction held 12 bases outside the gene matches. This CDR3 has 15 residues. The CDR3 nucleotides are TGTGCCAGCAGTCTAACGACGGGACAGGGAGGAGGCTACACCTTC. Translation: CASSLTTGQGGGYTF.

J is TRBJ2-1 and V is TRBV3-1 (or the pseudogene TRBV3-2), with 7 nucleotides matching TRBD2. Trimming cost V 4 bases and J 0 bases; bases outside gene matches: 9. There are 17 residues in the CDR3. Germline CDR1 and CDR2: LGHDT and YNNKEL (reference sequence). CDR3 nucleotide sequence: TGTGCCAGCAGCCGGATTACCGGGACTATCTCCTACAATGAGCAGTTCTTC. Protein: CASSRITGTISYNEQFF.

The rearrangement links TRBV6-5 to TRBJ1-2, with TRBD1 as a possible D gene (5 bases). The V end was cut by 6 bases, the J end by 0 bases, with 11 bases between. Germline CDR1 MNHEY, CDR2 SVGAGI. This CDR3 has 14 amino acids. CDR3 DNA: TGTGCCAGCAGCAGGACACAGGCTAACTATGGCTACACCTTC. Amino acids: CASSRTQANYGYTF.

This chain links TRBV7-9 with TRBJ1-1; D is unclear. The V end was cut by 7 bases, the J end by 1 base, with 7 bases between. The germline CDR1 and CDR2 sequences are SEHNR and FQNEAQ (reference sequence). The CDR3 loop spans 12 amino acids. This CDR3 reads CASKEGNTEAFF. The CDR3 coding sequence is TGTGCCAGCAAGGAGGGGAACACTGAAGCTTTCTTT.

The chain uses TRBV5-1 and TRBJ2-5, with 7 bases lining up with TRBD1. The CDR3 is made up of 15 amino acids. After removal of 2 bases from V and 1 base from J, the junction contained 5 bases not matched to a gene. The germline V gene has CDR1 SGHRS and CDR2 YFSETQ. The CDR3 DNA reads TGCGCCAGCAGCTTTAGACAGGGCCGCCAAGAGACCCAGTACTTC. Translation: CASSFRQGRQETQYF.

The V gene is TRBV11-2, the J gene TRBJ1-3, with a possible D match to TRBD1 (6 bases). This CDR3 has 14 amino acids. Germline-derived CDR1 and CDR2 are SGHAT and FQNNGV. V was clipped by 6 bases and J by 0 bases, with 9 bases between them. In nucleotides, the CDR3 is TGTGCCAGCAGGGAGACAGGCTCTGGAAACACCATATATTTT. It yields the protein CASRETGSGNTIYF. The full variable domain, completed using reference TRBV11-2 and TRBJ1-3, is EAGVAQSPRYKIIEKRQSVAFWCNPISGHATLYWYQQILGQGPKLLIQFQNNGVVDDSQLPKDRFSAERLKGVDSTLKIQPAKLEDSAVYLCASRETGSGNTIYFGEGSWLTVV.

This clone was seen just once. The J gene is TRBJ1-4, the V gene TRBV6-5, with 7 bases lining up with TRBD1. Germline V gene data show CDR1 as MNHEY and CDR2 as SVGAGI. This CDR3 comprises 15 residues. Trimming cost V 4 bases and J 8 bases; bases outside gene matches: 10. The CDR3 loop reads CASSFTGAEEEKLFF. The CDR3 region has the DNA TGTGCCAGCAGTTTCACAGGGGCGGAGGAGGAAAAACTGTTTTTT.

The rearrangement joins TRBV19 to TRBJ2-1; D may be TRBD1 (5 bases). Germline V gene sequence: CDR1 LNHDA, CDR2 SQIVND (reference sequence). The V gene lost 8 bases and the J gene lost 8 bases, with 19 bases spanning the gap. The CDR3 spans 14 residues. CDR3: CASGDPRYRYEQFF. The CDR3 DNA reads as TGTGCCAGTGGAGACCCACGCTACAGGTATGAGCAGTTCTTC.